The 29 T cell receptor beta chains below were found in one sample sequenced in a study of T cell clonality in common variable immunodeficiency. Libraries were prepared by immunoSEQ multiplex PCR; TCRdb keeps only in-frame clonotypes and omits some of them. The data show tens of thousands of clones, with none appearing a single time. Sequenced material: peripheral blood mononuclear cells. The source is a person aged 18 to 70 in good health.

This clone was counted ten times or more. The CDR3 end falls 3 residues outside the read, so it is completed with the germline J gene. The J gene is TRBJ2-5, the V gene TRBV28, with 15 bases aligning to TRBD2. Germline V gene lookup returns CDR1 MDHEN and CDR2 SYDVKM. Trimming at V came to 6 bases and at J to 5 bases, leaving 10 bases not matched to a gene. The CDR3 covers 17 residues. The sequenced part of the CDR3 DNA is TGTGCCAGCAGCCCGGGACTAGCGGGAGGTGGGTGGGAGACC. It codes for CASSPGLAGGGWET. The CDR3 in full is CASSPGLAGGGWETQYF.

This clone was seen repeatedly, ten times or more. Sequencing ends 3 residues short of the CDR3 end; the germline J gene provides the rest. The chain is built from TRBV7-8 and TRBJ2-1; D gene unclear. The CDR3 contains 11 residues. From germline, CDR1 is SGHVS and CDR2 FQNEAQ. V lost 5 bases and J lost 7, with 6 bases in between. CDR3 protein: CASSQRNEQFF. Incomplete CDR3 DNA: TGTGCCAGCAGCCAAAGGAATGAG.

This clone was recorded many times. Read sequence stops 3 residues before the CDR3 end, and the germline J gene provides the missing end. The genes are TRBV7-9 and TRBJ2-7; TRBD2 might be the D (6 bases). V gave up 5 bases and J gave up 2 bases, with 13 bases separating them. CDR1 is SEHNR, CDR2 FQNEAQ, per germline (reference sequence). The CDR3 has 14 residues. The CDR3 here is CASSASGGAYEQYF. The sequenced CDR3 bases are TGTGCCAGCAGCGCTTCCGGCGGGGCCTACGAG.

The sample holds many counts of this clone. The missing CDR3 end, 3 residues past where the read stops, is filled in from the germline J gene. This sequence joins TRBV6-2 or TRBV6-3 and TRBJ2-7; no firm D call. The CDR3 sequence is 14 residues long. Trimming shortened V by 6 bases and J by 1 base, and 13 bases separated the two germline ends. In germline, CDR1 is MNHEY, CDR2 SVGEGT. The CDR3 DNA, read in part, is TGTGCCAGCAGCTTCCGCAGAGGTTCCTACGAG. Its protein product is CASSFRRGSYE. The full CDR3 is CASSFRRGSYEQYF.

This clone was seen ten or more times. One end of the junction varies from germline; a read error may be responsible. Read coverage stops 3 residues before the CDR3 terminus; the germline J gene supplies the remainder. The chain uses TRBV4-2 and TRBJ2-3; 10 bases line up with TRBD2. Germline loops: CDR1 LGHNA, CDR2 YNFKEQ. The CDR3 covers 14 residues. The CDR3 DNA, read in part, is TGCGCCAGCGGGACTAGCGTAACCACAGATACG. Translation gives CASGTSVTTDT. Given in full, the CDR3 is CASGTSVTTDTQYF.

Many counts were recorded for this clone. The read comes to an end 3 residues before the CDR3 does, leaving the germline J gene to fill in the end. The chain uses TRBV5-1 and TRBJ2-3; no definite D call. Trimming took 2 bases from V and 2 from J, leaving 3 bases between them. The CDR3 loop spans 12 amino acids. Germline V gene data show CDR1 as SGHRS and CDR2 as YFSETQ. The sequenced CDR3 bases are TGCGCCAGCAGCTTTCTCACAGATACG. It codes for CASSFLTDT. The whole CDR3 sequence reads CASSFLTDTQYF. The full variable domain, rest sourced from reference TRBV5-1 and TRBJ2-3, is KAGVTQTPRYLIKTRGQQVTLSCSPISGHRSVSWYQQTPGQGLQFLFEYFSETQRNKGNFPGRFSGRQFSNSRSEMNVSTLELGDSALYLCASSFLTDTQYFGPGTRLTVL.

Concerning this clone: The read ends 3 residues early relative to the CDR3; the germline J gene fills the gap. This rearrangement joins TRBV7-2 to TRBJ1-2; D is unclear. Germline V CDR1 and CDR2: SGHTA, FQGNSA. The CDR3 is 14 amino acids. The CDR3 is CASSLRLVGYDYTF. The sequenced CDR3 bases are TGTGCCAGCAGCTTACGACTGGTGGGTTACGAC.

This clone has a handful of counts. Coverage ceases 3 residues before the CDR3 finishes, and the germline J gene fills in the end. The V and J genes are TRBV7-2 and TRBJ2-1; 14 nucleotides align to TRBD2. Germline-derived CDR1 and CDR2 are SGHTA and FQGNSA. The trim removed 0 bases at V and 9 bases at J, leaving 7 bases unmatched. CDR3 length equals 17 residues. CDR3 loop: CASSLAGLAGGGGEQFF. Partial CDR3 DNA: TGTGCCAGCAGCTTAGCCGGACTAGCGGGAGGCGGGGGTGAG.

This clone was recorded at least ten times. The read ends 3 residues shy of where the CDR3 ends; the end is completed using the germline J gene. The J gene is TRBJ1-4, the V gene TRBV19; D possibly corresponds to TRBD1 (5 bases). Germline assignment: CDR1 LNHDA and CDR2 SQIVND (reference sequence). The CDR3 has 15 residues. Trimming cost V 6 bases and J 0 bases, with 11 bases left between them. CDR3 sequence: CASRGRGSTNEKLFF. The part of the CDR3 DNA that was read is TGTGCCAGTAGAGGTCGGGGGTCAACTAATGAAAAA.

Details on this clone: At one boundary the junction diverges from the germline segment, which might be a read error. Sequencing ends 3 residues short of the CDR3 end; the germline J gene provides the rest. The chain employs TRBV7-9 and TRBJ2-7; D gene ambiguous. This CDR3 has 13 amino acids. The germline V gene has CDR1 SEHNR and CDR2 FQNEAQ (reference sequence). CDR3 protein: CSSSFGPAYEQYF. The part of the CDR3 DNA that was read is TGTTCCAGCAGCTTTGGGCCGGCCTACGAG.

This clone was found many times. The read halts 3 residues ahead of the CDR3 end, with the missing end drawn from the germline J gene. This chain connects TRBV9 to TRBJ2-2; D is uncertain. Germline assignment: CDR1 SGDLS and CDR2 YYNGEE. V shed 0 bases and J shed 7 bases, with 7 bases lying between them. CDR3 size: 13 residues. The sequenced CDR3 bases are TGTGCCAGCAGCGTAGGAGCCGGCGGGGAG. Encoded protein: CASSVGAGGE. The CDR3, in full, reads CASSVGAGGELFF.

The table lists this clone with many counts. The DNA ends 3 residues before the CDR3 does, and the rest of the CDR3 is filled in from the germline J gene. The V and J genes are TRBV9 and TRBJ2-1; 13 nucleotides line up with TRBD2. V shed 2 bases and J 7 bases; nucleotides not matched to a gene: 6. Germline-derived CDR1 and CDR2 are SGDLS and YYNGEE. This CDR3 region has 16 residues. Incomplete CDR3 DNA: TGTGCCAGCAGCGTTGGGACTAGCGGGACTTGGAATGAG. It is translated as CASSVGTSGTWNE. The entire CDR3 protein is CASSVGTSGTWNEQFF.

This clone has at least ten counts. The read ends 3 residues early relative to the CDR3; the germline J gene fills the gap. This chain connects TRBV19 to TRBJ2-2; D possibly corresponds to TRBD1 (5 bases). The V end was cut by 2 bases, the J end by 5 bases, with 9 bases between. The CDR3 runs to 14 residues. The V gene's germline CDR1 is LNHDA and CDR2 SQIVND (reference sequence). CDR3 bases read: TGTGCCAGTAGTATATTCCCAGGGACCGGGGAG. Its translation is CASSIFPGTGE. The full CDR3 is CASSIFPGTGELFF.

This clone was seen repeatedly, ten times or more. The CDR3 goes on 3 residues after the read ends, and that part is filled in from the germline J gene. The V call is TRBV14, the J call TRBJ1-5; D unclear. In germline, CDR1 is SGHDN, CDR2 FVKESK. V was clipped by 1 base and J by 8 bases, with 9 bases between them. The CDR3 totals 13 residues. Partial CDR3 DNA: TGTGCCAGCAGCCAAGGGGCTCTTAAGCCC. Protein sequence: CASSQGALKP. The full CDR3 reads CASSQGALKPQHF.

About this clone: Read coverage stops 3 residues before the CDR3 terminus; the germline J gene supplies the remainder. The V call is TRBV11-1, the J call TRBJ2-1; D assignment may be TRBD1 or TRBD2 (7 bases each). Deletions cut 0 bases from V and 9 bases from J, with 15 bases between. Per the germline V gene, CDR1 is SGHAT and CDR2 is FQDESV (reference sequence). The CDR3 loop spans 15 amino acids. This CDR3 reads CASSLANRGGSEQFF. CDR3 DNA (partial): TGTGCCAGCAGCTTAGCGAACAGGGGCGGGAGTGAG.

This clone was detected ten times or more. The CDR3 here is CSASSSQETQYF. The sequenced CDR3 bases are TGCAGTGCTAGTTCTAGTCAAGAGACC. V is TRBV20-1 and J is TRBJ2-5; D gene uncertain. The sequenced fragment ends 3 residues before the CDR3 boundary, so the rest is inferred from the germline J gene. The CDR3 extends over 12 amino acids. V was clipped by 3 bases and J by 2 bases, with 7 bases between them. Germline CDR1 reads DFQATT; CDR2 reads SNEGSKA (reference sequence).

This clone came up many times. Incomplete CDR3 DNA: TGTGCCAGCTCACCTGCCGGGGGGGCTCAAGGC. Its translation: CASSPAGGAQG. The whole CDR3 protein is CASSPAGGAQGYTF. J is TRBJ1-2 and V is TRBV18; D perhaps matches TRBD1 (6 bases). The read stops 3 residues short of the end of the CDR3; the missing end is completed from the germline J gene. From germline, CDR1 is KGHSH and CDR2 LQKENI. The CDR3 sequence is 14 residues long. Complete variable domain (other parts from reference TRBV18 and TRBJ1-2): NAGVMQNPRHLVRRRGQEARLRCSPMKGHSHVYWYRQLPEEGLKFMVYLQKENIIDESGMPKERFSAEFPKEGPSILRIQQVVRGDSAAYFCASSPAGGAQGYTFGSGTRLTVV.

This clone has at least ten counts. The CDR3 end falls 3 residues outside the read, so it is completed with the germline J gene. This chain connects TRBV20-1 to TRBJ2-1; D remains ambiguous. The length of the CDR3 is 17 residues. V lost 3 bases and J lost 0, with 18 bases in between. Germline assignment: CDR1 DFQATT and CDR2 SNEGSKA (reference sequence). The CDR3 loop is CSASPLRDWSSYNEQFF. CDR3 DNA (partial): TGCAGTGCTAGCCCCCTAAGAGACTGGAGCTCCTACAATGAG.

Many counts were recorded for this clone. The CDR3 reads CASSLTTSYLTDTQYF. The sequenced CDR3 bases are TGTGCCAGCAGCTTAACTACCTCTTATCTCACAGATACG. The chain combines TRBV5-4 with TRBJ2-3; D is unresolved. The read ends 3 residues early relative to the CDR3; the germline J gene fills the gap. CDR3 length: 16 residues. V dropped 2 bases and J dropped 2 bases, with 15 bases sitting between them. The germline V gene has CDR1 SGHNT and CDR2 YYREEE (reference sequence). Complete variable domain (other parts from reference TRBV5-4 and TRBJ2-3): ETGVTQSPTHLIKTRGQQVTLRCSSQSGHNTVSWYQQALGQGPQFIFQYYREEENGRGNFPPRFSGLQFPNYSSELNVNALELDDSALYLCASSLTTSYLTDTQYFGPGTRLTVL.

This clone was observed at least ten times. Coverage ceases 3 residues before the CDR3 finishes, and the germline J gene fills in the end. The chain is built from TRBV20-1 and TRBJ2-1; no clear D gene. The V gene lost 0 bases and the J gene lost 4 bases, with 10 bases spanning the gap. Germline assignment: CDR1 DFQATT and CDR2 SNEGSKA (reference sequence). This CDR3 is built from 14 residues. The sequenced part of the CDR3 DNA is TGCAGTGCTAGAGATCTCCTAGAATACAATGAG. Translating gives CSARDLLEYNE. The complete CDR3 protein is CSARDLLEYNEQFF.

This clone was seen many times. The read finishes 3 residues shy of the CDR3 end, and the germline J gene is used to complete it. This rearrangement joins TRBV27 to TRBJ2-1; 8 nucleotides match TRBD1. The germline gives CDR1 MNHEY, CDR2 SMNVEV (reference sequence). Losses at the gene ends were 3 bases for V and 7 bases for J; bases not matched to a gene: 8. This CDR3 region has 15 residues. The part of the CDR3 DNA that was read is TGTGCCAGCAGTTTCAGGGGGCGGATGGTTAATGAG. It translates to CASSFRGRMVNE. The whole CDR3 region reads CASSFRGRMVNEQFF.

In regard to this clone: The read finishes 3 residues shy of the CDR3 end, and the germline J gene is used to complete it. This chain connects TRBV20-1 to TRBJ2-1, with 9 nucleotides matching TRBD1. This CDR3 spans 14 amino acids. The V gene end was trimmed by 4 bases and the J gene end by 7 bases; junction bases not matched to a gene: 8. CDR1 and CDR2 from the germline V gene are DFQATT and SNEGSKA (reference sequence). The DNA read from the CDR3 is TGCAGTGCTACTACCGGGACAGGGATGAATGAG. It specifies CSATTGTGMNE. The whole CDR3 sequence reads CSATTGTGMNEQFF.

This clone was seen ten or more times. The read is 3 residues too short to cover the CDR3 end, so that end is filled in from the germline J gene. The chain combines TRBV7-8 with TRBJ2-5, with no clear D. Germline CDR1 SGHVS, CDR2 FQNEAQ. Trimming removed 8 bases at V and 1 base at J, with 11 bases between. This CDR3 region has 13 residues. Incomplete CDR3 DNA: TGTGCCAGCGGGTGGGCAGCCCAAGAGACC. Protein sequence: CASGWAAQET. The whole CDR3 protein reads CASGWAAQETQYF. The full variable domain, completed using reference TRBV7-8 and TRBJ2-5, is GAGVSQSPRYKVAKRGQDVALRCDPISGHVSLFWYQQALGQGPEFLTYFQNEAQLDKSGLPSDRFFAERPEGSVSTLKIQRTQQEDSAVYLCASGWAAQETQYFGPGTRLLVL.

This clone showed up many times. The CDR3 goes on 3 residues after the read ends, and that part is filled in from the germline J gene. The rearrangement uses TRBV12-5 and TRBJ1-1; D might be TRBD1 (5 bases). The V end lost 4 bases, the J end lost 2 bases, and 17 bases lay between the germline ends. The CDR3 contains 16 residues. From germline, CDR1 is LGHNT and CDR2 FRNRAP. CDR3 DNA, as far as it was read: TGTGCTAGTGGTTCCATGAACGGGGGGGTAAACACTGAA. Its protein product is CASGSMNGGVNTE. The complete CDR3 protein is CASGSMNGGVNTEAFF.

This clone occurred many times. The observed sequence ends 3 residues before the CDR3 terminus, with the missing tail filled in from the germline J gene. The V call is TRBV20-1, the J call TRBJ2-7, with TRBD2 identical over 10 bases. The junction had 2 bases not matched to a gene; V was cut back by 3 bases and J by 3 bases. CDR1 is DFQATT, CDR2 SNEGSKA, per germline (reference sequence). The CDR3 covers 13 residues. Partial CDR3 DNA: TGCAGTGCTAGGACTAGCGGGCACTACGAG. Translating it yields CSARTSGHYE. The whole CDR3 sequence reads CSARTSGHYEQYF.

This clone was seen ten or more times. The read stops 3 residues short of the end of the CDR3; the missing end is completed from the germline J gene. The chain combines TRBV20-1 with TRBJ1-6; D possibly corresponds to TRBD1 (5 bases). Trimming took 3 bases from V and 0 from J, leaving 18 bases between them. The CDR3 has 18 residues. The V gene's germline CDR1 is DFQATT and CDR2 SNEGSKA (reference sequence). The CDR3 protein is CSASPHEAGNSYNSPLHF. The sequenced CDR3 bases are TGCAGTGCTAGTCCCCACGAAGCAGGGAACTCCTATAATTCACCC.

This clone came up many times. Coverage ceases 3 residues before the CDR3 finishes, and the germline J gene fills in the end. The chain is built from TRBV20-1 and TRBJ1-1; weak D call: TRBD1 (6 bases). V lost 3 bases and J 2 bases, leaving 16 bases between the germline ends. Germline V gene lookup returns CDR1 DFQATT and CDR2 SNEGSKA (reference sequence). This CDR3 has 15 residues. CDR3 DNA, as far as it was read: TGCAGTGCTAGGGCACGGACAGCCCTTAACACTGAA. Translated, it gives CSARARTALNTE. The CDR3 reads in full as CSARARTALNTEAFF.

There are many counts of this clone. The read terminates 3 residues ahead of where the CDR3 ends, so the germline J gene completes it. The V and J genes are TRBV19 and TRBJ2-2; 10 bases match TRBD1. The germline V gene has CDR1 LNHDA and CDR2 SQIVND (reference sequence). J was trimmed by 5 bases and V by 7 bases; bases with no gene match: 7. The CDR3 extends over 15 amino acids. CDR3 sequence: CASTRDRGFTGELFF. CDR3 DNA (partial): TGTGCCAGTACTAGGGACAGGGGTTTTACCGGGGAG.

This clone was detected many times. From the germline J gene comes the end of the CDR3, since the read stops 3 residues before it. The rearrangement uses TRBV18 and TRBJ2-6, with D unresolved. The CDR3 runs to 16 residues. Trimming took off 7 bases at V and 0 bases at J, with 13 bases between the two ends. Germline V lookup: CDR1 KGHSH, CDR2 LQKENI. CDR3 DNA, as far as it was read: TGTGCCAGCTACACTGACACCTACTCTGGGGCCAACGTC. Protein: CASYTDTYSGANV. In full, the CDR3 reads CASYTDTYSGANVLTF.